The rows below give T cell receptor beta chains drawn from one sample of a study of cytomegalovirus exposure and HLA in healthy donors. Clones were read by immunoSEQ multiplex PCR, and TCRdb kept only the in-frame ones, dropping some. The sample carries tens of thousands of clones, approximately 68% recorded once. Sequences were obtained from PBMCs. The receptor set was obtained from a boy between 10 and 17 years old in good health and CMV-seropositive. Each CDR3 is given with its conserved first and last residue. A D gene is named only where the DNA matches it firmly. Only part of the rows carry a size: once, few, many, or a class if the clone is expanded.

j_call | clone_size | v_call | d_call | cdr3_nt | cdr3_aa
TRBJ2-3 | . | TRBV2 | . | TGTGCCAGCAATCTTAGGGGAAGCACAGATACGCAGTATTTT | CASNLRGSTDTQYF
TRBJ2-2 | . | TRBV18 | . | TGTGCCAGCTCTGGTCAGGCCGTCCACACCGGGGAGCTGTTTTTT | CASSGQAVHTGELFF
TRBJ1-1 | . | TRBV6-5 | . | TGTGCCAGTCGCGGGGATTTAACTGAAGCTTTCTTT | CASRGDLTEAFF
TRBJ1-1 | . | TRBV25-1 | . | TGTGCCAGCAGTGAGTTAGGTAGGACATCCGAAGCTTTCTTT | CASSELGRTSEAFF
TRBJ2-3 | . | TRBV7-9 | . | TGTGCCAGCAGCCTGGACCAGGGGGATACGCAGTATTTT | CASSLDQGDTQYF
TRBJ1-5 | . | TRBV6-5 | . | TGTGCCAGCAGCCGGGACACCGGTAATCAGCCCCAGCATTTT | CASSRDTGNQPQHF
TRBJ2-1 | . | TRBV5-4 | TRBD2 | TGTGCCAGCAGTACGGGGGGGCTCCGCAATGAGCAGTTCTTC | CASSTGGLRNEQFF
TRBJ2-7 | few | TRBV5-8 | . | TGTGCCATCCAGGGTCCAAGCTCCTACGAGCAGTACTTC | CAIQGPSSYEQYF
TRBJ2-7 | . | TRBV6-5 | . | TGTGCCAGCAGTCCCTCGGGGAGGACTCCCTACGAGCAGTACTTC | CASSPSGRTPYEQYF
TRBJ2-1 | few | TRBV4-2 | TRBD2 | TGTGCCAGCAGCCAAGATTTAAGGCTAGCGGCTACCTACAATGAGCAGTTCTTC | CASSQDLRLAATYNEQFF
TRBJ1-6 | . | TRBV14 | TRBD1 | TGTGCCAGCAGCCAATATAACCAGGGGGGCGGATCACCCCTCCACTTT | CASSQYNQGGGSPLHF
TRBJ2-3 | few | TRBV30 | . | TGTGCCTGGAGTGTGGCACCCACCCTTTTCACAGATACGCAGTATTTT | CAWSVAPTLFTDTQYF
TRBJ1-1 | once | TRBV4-1 | . | TGCGCCAGCAGCCAACCGGAGGAGGGGAACACTGAAGCTTTCTTT | CASSQPEEGNTEAFF
TRBJ2-3 | . | TRBV30 | . | TGTGCCTGGCAGGGATCTAGCACAGATACGCAGTATTTT | CAWQGSSTDTQYF
TRBJ2-1 | . | TRBV6-6 | TRBD2 | TGTGCCAGCAGTTACTCGGGGGGGACTCACAATGAGCAGTTCTTC | CASSYSGGTHNEQFF
TRBJ2-5 | . | TRBV18 | TRBD1 | TGTGCCAGCTCACCGGACAGGCAAGAGACCCAGTACTTC | CASSPDRQETQYF
TRBJ1-5 | . | TRBV19 | . | TGTGCCAGTAGTATGGGCGGGGTCTCGGGAAAGAATCAGCCCCAGAATTTT | CASSMGGVSGKNQPQNF
TRBJ1-2 | few | TRBV6-5 | . | TGTGCCACTAAACGGGAGAGTAACTATGGCTACACCTTC | CATKRESNYGYTF
TRBJ1-2 | . | TRBV19 | . | TGTGCCAGTAGTACTACAGGGAGCGGGGCCTATGGCTACACCTTC | CASSTTGSGAYGYTF
TRBJ1-1 | . | TRBV4-3 | . | TGCGCCAGCAGCCAAGATAGGTCCAGGGAAGCTTTCTTT | CASSQDRSREAFF
TRBJ1-3 | . | TRBV18 | . | TGTGCCAGCTCCCAAATAGAAGGGGGAAACTCTGGAAACACCATATATTTT | CASSQIEGGNSGNTIYF
TRBJ1-2 | . | TRBV30 | . | TGTGCCTTCCGGGACAAAGGAGCCTGGTGGGGCTACACCTTC | CAFRDKGAWWGYTF
TRBJ2-7 | few | TRBV5-4 | . | TGTGCCAGCAGCTTGGGCGCTTCCTACGAGCAGTACTTC | CASSLGASYEQYF
TRBJ2-7 | . | TRBV6-5 | TRBD1 | TGTGCCAGCAGTTACTCGTTTTTGGGACAGGGGTACGAGCAGTACTTC | CASSYSFLGQGYEQYF
TRBJ1-5 | . | TRBV7-3 | . | TGTGCCAGCAGCTTAGTTCCCCTCAGGGTTGGGGATCAGCCCCAGAATTTT | CASSLVPLRVGDQPQNF
TRBJ2-1 | . | TRBV19 | . | TGTGCCAGTAGTTCCGGACAGAATGAGCAGTTCTTC | CASSSGQNEQFF
TRBJ2-1 | . | TRBV7-6 | TRBD2 | TGTGCCACGGGACTAGCGGGAAACTACAATGAGCAGTTCTTC | CATGLAGNYNEQFF
TRBJ2-3 | once | TRBV2 | . | TGTGCCAGCAGACACCCGATGGGAGACAGCACAGATACGCAGTATTTT | CASRHPMGDSTDTQYF
TRBJ2-7 | . | TRBV10-1 | TRBD1 | TGCGCCAGCGGGGACAGTCTAGACTCCTACGAGCAGTACTTC | CASGDSLDSYEQYF
TRBJ2-6 | . | TRBV6-1 | . | TGTGCCAGCAGTGAAGATCCACAGGGCTCTGGTGGGGCCAACGTCCTGACTTTC | CASSEDPQGSGGANVLTF
TRBJ1-5 | once | TRBV7-2 | . | TGTGCCAGCAGCTTAATACTCGACACGTATCAGCCCCAGCATTTT | CASSLILDTYQPQHF
TRBJ2-2 | few | TRBV5-1 | TRBD1 | TGCGCCAGCAGCTCCGCCAGGGGGCCATCTCACACCGGGGAGCTGTTTTTT | CASSSARGPSHTGELFF
TRBJ1-5 | . | TRBV7-8 | TRBD1 | TGTGCCAGCAGCTTACCCCTGGACAGGGATAGCAATCAGCCCCAGCATTTT | CASSLPLDRDSNQPQHF
TRBJ2-1 | . | TRBV28 | . | TGTGCCAGCACCAGGGGGCGACTAGCTAGTAATGAGCAGTTCTTC | CASTRGRLASNEQFF
TRBJ1-1 | . | TRBV30 | . | TGTGCCTTGCGAGACCCGAGGAGGACTGAAGCTTTCTTT | CALRDPRRTEAFF
TRBJ2-5 | . | TRBV11-2 | . | TGTGCCAGCAGCTTATTGCGGAGCCAAGAGACCCAGTACTTC | CASSLLRSQETQYF
TRBJ2-7 | few | TRBV7-9 | TRBD1 | TGTGCCAGCAGCACTTCGGGGACAGGGTTCTACGAGCAGTACTTC | CASSTSGTGFYEQYF
TRBJ1-6 | . | TRBV30 | . | TGTGCCTGGAGTGCCGGGGAGATAAATTCACCCCTCCACTTT | CAWSAGEINSPLHF
TRBJ2-1 | . | TRBV18 | TRBD2 | TGTGCCAGCTCACAGAGGACTAGCGACTACAATGAGCAGTTCTTC | CASSQRTSDYNEQFF
TRBJ1-1 | . | TRBV27 | TRBD1 | TGTGCCAGCAGTTTTCTGCAGGGGGTGTCCACTGAAGCTTTCTTT | CASSFLQGVSTEAFF
TRBJ2-6 | few | TRBV9 | . | TGTGCCAGCAGCGCACTAGGGGGTGCTGGGGCCAACGTCCTGACTTTC | CASSALGGAGANVLTF